This T cell receptor (beta chain) originates from a study of CD8+ T cells in alopecia areata. About the research overall: Once tofacitinib had been taken for 6 to 18 months, 6 months off drug followed. Study-wide points: Especially in alopecia totalis/universalis, lesional scalp showed greater clonality than normal scalp did.

As regards this clone: Its antigen is still unknown.

Looked up from germline, CDR1 is SGHAT and CDR2 is FQNNGV. The junction had 3 bases not matched to a gene; V was cut back by 5 bases and J by 5 bases. The CDR3 has 15 amino acids. cDNA prepared by RNA extraction and subsequent reverse transcription served as the template for sequencing. Produced via immunoSEQ multiplex PCR; TCRdb's table is partial and in-frame only. Found here are 160,000 or so clones, approximately 70% of them singletons; the top ten hold about an eighth. The TCR sequence derives from a human donor with alopecia areata. The gene calls are TRBV11-2 and TRBJ2-3; 14 bases are shared with TRBD2. Sample: CD8+ T cells sorted from blood, taken at week 0. CDR3 sequence reads: CASSAGTSGRDTQYF. The CDR3 nucleotides are TGTGCCAGCAGCGCCGGGACTAGCGGGAGAGATACGCAGTATTTT.